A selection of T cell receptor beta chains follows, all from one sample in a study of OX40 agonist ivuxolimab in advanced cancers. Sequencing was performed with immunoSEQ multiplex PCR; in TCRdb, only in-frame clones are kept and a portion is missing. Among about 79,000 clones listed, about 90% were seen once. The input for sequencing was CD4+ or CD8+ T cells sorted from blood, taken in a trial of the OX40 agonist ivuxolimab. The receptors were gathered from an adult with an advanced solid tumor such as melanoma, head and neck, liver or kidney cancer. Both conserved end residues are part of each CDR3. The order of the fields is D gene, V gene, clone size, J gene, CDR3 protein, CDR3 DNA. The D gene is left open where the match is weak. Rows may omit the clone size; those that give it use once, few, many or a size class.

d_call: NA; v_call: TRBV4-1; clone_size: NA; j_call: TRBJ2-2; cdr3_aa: CASSQGRPLNTGELFF; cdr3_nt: TGCGCCAGCAGCCAGGGACGGCCTCTGAACACCGGGGAGCTGTTTTTT
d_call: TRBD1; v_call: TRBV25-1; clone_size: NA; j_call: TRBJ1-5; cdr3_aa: CASRHRGNQPQHF; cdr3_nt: TGTGCCAGCAGGCACAGGGGAAATCAGCCCCAGCATTTT
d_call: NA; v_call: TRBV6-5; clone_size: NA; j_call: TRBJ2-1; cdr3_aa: CASSRRGEQFF; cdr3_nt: TGTGCCAGCAGCCGGCGAGGGGAGCAGTTCTTC
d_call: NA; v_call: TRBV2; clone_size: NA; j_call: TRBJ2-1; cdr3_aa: CASRNSSGSYNEQFF; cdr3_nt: TGTGCCAGCAGGAATAGCTCAGGCTCCTACAATGAGCAGTTCTTC
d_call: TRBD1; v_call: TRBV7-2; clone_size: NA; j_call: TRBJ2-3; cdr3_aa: CASSPDRVISDTQYF; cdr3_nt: TGTGCCAGCAGCCCGGACAGGGTCATATCAGATACGCAGTATTTT
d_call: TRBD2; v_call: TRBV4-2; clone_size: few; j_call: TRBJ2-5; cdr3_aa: CASSPSGRGGETQYF; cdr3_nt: TGTGCCAGCAGTCCTAGCGGGAGAGGTGGGGAGACCCAGTACTTC
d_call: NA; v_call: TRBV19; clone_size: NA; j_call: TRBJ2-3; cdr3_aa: CASSPGRAYTDTQYF; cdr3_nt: TGTGCCAGTAGTCCCGGACGGGCGTACACAGATACGCAGTATTTT
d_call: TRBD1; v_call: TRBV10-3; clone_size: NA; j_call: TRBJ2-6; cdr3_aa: CAISERTGSSGANVLTF; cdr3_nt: TGTGCCATCAGTGAGAGGACAGGGTCTTCTGGGGCCAACGTCCTGACTTTC
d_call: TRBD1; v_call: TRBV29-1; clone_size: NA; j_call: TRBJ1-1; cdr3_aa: CSAWDRANTEAFF; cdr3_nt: TGCAGCGCCTGGGACAGGGCGAACACTGAAGCTTTCTTT
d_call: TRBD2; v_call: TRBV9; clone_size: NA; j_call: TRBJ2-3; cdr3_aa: CASSHPGTSGRRSTDTQYF; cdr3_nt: TGTGCCAGCAGCCACCCTGGGACTAGCGGGAGAAGGAGCACAGATACGCAGTATTTT
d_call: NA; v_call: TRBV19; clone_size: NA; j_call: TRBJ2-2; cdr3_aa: CASSIDPDKELFF; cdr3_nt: TGTGCCAGTAGTATAGACCCCGACAAGGAGCTGTTTTTT
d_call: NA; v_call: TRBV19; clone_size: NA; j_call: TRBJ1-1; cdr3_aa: CASVDKGMNTEAFF; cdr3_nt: TGTGCCAGTGTAGATAAAGGGATGAACACTGAAGCTTTCTTT
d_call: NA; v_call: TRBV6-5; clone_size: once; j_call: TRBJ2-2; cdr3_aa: CASSYFRTGELFF; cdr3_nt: TGTGCCAGCAGTTACTTTCGCACCGGGGAGCTGTTTTTT
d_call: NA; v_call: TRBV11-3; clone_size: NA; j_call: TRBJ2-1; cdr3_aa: CASSPGLEGNEQFF; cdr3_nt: TGTGCCAGCAGCCCTGGGCTCGAGGGCAATGAGCAGTTCTTC
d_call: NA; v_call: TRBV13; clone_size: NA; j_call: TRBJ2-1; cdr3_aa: CASSRGYNEQFF; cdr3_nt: TGTGCCAGCAGCCGGGGTTACAATGAGCAGTTCTTC
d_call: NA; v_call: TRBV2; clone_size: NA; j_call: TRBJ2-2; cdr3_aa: CASTINRQITGELFF; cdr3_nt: TGTGCCAGCACTATTAACCGACAGATCACCGGGGAGCTGTTTTTT
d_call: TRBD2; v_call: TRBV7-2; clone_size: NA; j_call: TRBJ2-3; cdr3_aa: CASSFVTSGAITDTQYF; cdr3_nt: TGTGCCAGCAGCTTCGTCACTAGCGGAGCAATCACAGATACGCAGTATTTT
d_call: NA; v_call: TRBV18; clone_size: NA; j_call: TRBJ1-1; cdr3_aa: CASSPNPPLANTEAFF; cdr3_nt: TGTGCCAGCTCACCGAATCCCCCATTAGCGAACACTGAAGCTTTCTTT
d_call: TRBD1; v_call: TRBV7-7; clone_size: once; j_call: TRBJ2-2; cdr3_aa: CASSLSPGGRTGELFF; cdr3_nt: TGTGCTAGCAGCTTATCTCCAGGGGGCCGAACCGGGGAGCTGTTTTTT
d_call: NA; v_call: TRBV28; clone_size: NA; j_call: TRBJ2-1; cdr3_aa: CASSFKRAASYNEQFF; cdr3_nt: TGTGCCAGCAGTTTCAAGCGGGCGGCCTCCTACAATGAGCAGTTCTTC
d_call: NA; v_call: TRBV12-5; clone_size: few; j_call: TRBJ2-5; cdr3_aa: CASGPHRRETQYF; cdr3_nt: TGTGCTAGTGGTCCCCACAGGCGAGAGACCCAGTACTTC
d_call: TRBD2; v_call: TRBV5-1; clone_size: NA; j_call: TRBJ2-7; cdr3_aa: CASSLGGRAYEQYF; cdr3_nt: TGCGCCAGCAGCTTGGGCGGGAGGGCGTACGAGCAGTACTTC
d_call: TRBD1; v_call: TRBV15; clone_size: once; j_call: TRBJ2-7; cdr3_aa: CATKTGTGDSYEQYF; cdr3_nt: TGTGCCACCAAGACCGGGACAGGGGATTCCTACGAGCAGTACTTC
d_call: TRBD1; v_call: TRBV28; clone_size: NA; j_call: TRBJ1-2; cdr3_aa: CASTYGTDYGYTF; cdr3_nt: TGTGCCAGCACCTACGGGACAGACTATGGCTACACCTTC
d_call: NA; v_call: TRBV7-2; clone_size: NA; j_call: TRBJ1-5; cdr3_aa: CASSLDGRPQHF; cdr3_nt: TGTGCCAGCAGCTTAGACGGACGCCCCCAGCATTTT
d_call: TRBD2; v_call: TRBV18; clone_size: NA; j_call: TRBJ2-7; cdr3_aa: CASSLGLAVSSYEQYF; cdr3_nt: TGTGCCAGCTCACTAGGACTAGCGGTGAGCTCCTACGAGCAGTACTTC
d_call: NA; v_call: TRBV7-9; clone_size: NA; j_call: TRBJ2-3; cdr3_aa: CASSLSDTQYF; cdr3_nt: TGTGCCAGCAGCTTATCAGATACGCAGTATTTT
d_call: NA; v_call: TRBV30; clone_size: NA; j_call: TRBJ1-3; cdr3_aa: CAWSSSRTSSGNTIYF; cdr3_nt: TGTGCCTGGAGTTCATCCAGGACGAGCTCTGGAAACACCATATATTTT
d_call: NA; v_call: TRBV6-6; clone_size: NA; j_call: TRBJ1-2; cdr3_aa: CASSYFAANYGYTF; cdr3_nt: TGTGCCAGCAGTTACTTCGCAGCAAACTATGGCTACACCTTC
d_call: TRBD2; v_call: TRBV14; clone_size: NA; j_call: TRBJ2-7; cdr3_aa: CASSQGLAGAGYEQYF; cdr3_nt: TGTGCCAGCAGCCAAGGACTAGCGGGAGCCGGGTACGAGCAGTACTTC
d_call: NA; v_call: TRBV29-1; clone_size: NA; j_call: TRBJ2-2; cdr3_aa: CSVEEANTNTGELFF; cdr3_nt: TGCAGCGTTGAAGAAGCTAACACCAACACCGGGGAGCTGTTTTTT
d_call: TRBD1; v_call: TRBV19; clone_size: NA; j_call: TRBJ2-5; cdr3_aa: CASSSPPGGMVETQYF; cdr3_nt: TGTGCCAGTAGTTCTCCGCCAGGGGGTATGGTGGAGACCCAGTACTTC
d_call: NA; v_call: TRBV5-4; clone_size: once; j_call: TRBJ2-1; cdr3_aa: CASSLGGSSYNEQFF; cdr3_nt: TGTGCCAGCAGCTTAGGAGGGAGCTCCTACAATGAGCAGTTCTTC
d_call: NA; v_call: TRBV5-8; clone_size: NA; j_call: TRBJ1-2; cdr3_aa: CASSFRQFREGYTF; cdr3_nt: TGTGCCAGCAGCTTCCGACAGTTCAGGGAAGGCTACACCTTC
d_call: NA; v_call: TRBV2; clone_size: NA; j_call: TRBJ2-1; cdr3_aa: CASEGVHNEQFF; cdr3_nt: TGTGCCAGCGAAGGGGTCCACAATGAGCAGTTCTTC
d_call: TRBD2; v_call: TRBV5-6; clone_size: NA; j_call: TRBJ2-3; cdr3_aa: CASSSLAGTDTQYF; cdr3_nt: TGTGCCAGCAGCTCACTAGCGGGCACAGATACGCAGTATTTT
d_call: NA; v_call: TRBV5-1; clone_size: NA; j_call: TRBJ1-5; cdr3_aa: CASSLGDNNQPQHF; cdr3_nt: TGCGCCAGCAGCTTGGGCGACAACAATCAGCCCCAGCATTTT
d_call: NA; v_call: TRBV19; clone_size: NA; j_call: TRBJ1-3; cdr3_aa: CASSQGPSGNTIYF; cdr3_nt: TGTGCCAGTAGTCAGGGGCCCTCTGGAAACACCATATATTTT
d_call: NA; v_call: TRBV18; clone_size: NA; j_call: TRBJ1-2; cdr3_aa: CASSANRENYGYTF; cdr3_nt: TGTGCCAGCTCAGCGAACAGGGAAAACTATGGCTACACCTTC
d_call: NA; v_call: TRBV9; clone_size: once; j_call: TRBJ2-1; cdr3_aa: CASSVSGSSYNEQFF; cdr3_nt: TGTGCCAGCAGCGTATCTGGGAGCTCCTACAATGAGCAGTTCTTC